The rows below give T cell receptor beta chains drawn from one sample of a study of shared clonotypes between healthy human individuals. This table comes from immunoSEQ multiplex PCR, and its TCRdb copy is limited to in-frame clones, with some not included. The sample has roughly 1 million clones; 60% to 80% are singletons. The sequencing input was memory CD4+ T cells sorted from blood. These receptors came from a man between 18 and 35 years old in good health. The CDR3 runs from the conserved cysteine through the conserved F or W. The D gene is left open where the match is weak. Expanded clones are given a class, and other clones once, few, many or no size at all.

CDR3 protein: CASIKQGSDTQYF
CDR3 DNA: TGTGCCAGCATCAAACAGGGGTCCGATACGCAGTATTTT
J gene: TRBJ2-3
D gene: TRBD1
clone size: .
V gene: TRBV6-5

CDR3 protein: CASSLIGERQPQHF
CDR3 DNA: TGTGCCAGCAGTTTAATAGGAGAGAGGCAGCCCCAGCATTTT
J gene: TRBJ1-5
D gene: .
clone size: few
V gene: TRBV27

CDR3 protein: CASSGAANYGYTF
CDR3 DNA: TGTGCCAGCAGCGGGGCTGCTAACTATGGCTACACCTTC
J gene: TRBJ1-2
D gene: .
clone size: .
V gene: TRBV7-2

CDR3 protein: CASSSAETQYF
CDR3 DNA: TGTGCCAGCAGCTCCGCGGAGACCCAGTACTTC
J gene: TRBJ2-5
D gene: .
clone size: once
V gene: TRBV7-9

CDR3 protein: CASKRSGGNTGELFF
CDR3 DNA: TGTGCCAGCAAGAGGAGCGGGGGTAACACCGGGGAGCTGTTTTTT
J gene: TRBJ2-2
D gene: TRBD2
clone size: few
V gene: TRBV2

CDR3 protein: CASSAGPRSSGGPIYEQYF
CDR3 DNA: TGTGCCAGCAGCGCCGGACCCAGATCTAGCGGGGGCCCCATCTACGAGCAGTACTTC
J gene: TRBJ2-7
D gene: TRBD2
clone size: .
V gene: TRBV9

CDR3 protein: CASSPVAGTEAFF
CDR3 DNA: TGTGCCAGCTCCCCCGTGGCGGGCACTGAAGCTTTCTTT
J gene: TRBJ1-1
D gene: .
clone size: .
V gene: TRBV7-8

CDR3 protein: CASSLEGGPESSPLHF
CDR3 DNA: TGCGCCAGCAGCTTGGAGGGGGGCCCGGAAAGTTCACCCCTCCACTTT
J gene: TRBJ1-6
D gene: .
clone size: once
V gene: TRBV5-1

CDR3 protein: CASSQVPGSNEQYF
CDR3 DNA: TGCGCCAGCAGCCAAGTCCCAGGGTCCAACGAGCAGTACTTC
J gene: TRBJ2-7
D gene: .
clone size: few
V gene: TRBV4-3

CDR3 protein: CATQRPGGVPTCFF
CDR3 DNA: TGTGCCACCCAACGACCCGGGGGGGTACCGACCTGTTTCTTT
J gene: TRBJ1-1
D gene: .
clone size: .
V gene: TRBV28

CDR3 protein: CASSHRAARYEQYF
CDR3 DNA: TGTGCCAGCAGCCATCGGGCCGCTCGCTACGAGCAGTACTTC
J gene: TRBJ2-7
D gene: .
clone size: .
V gene: TRBV7-9

CDR3 protein: CASSYSEGNTEAFF
CDR3 DNA: TGTGCCAGCAGTTACTCGGAAGGGAATACTGAAGCTTTCTTT
J gene: TRBJ1-1
D gene: .
clone size: .
V gene: TRBV6-6

CDR3 protein: CASSVRTSGGGGEQFF
CDR3 DNA: TGTGCCAGCAGTGTCCGGACTAGCGGAGGGGGCGGTGAGCAGTTCTTC
J gene: TRBJ2-1
D gene: TRBD2
clone size: .
V gene: TRBV2

CDR3 protein: CASSLKGDGNTIYF
CDR3 DNA: TGTGCCAGCAGCTTGAAAGGAGACGGAAACACCATATATTTT
J gene: TRBJ1-3
D gene: .
clone size: once
V gene: TRBV5-6

CDR3 protein: CASSSPGQGNEQYF
CDR3 DNA: TGTGCCAGCAGTTCCCCGGGACAGGGGAACGAGCAGTACTTC
J gene: TRBJ2-7
D gene: TRBD1
clone size: .
V gene: TRBV6-6

CDR3 protein: CASSRAERGYTF
CDR3 DNA: TGTGCCAGCTCTCGGGCAGAGCGAGGTTACACCTTC
J gene: TRBJ1-2
D gene: .
clone size: .
V gene: TRBV18

CDR3 protein: CASSFASGGANEQYF
CDR3 DNA: TGTGCCAGCAGCTTCGCTAGCGGGGGGGCAAACGAGCAGTACTTC
J gene: TRBJ2-7
D gene: TRBD2
clone size: .
V gene: TRBV7-9

CDR3 protein: CASSSQGAGANVLTF
CDR3 DNA: TGTGCCAGCAGCTCGCAGGGGGCTGGGGCCAACGTCCTGACTTTC
J gene: TRBJ2-6
D gene: TRBD1
clone size: .
V gene: TRBV7-6

CDR3 protein: CASRPTGVLTDTQYF
CDR3 DNA: TGTGCCAGCAGGCCAACAGGGGTTTTAACAGATACGCAGTATTTT
J gene: TRBJ2-3
D gene: TRBD1
clone size: .
V gene: TRBV13

CDR3 protein: CASSYAPQGANEQYF
CDR3 DNA: TGTGCCAGCAGTTACGCCCCCCAGGGGGCGAACGAGCAGTACTTC
J gene: TRBJ2-7
D gene: TRBD1
clone size: few
V gene: TRBV6-6

CDR3 protein: CASSPPGDRANTGELFF
CDR3 DNA: TGTGCCAGCAGCCCTCCTGGGGACAGGGCAAACACCGGGGAGCTGTTTTTT
J gene: TRBJ2-2
D gene: TRBD1
clone size: .
V gene: TRBV7-2

CDR3 protein: CASSPIGDEQYF
CDR3 DNA: TGTGCCAGCTCACCCATAGGAGACGAGCAGTACTTC
J gene: TRBJ2-7
D gene: .
clone size: .
V gene: TRBV18

CDR3 protein: CASSLIQGLDSPLHF
CDR3 DNA: TGCGCCAGCAGCTTGATTCAGGGGCTGGATTCACCCCTCCACTTT
J gene: TRBJ1-6
D gene: .
clone size: once
V gene: TRBV5-1

CDR3 protein: CASRETPLSSEQYF
CDR3 DNA: TGCGCCAGCCGGGAGACACCCCTTTCCTCCGAGCAGTACTTC
J gene: TRBJ2-7
D gene: .
clone size: .
V gene: TRBV10-2

CDR3 protein: CASSLSGGQETQYF
CDR3 DNA: TGTGCCAGCAGCCTTAGCGGGGGACAAGAGACCCAGTACTTC
J gene: TRBJ2-5
D gene: TRBD2
clone size: .
V gene: TRBV6-5

CDR3 protein: CASSSGTLNEKLFF
CDR3 DNA: TGCGCCAGCAGCTCAGGGACCCTCAATGAAAAACTGTTTTTT
J gene: TRBJ1-4
D gene: .
clone size: .
V gene: TRBV5-1

CDR3 protein: CASSQADTQYF
CDR3 DNA: TGTGCCAGCAGCCAAGCCGATACGCAGTATTTT
J gene: TRBJ2-3
D gene: .
clone size: .
V gene: TRBV14

CDR3 protein: CASSASSEGTEAFF
CDR3 DNA: TGTGCCAGCAGCGCCTCCTCCGAGGGAACTGAAGCTTTCTTT
J gene: TRBJ1-1
D gene: .
clone size: .
V gene: TRBV9

CDR3 protein: CASSWGQDTEQFF
CDR3 DNA: TGTGCCAGCAGTTGGGGACAGGATACTGAGCAGTTCTTC
J gene: TRBJ2-1
D gene: TRBD1
clone size: .
V gene: TRBV25-1

CDR3 protein: CASSLRTGNYGYTF
CDR3 DNA: TGCGCCAGCAGCTTGAGGACAGGGAACTATGGCTACACCTTC
J gene: TRBJ1-2
D gene: TRBD1
clone size: .
V gene: TRBV5-1

CDR3 protein: CAISFTGAETQYF
CDR3 DNA: TGTGCCATCAGTTTTACAGGGGCGGAGACCCAGTACTTC
J gene: TRBJ2-5
D gene: TRBD1
clone size: .
V gene: TRBV10-3

CDR3 protein: CASSGGRQNTGELFF
CDR3 DNA: TGTGCCAGCAGCGGTGGCCGACAGAACACCGGGGAGCTGTTTTTT
J gene: TRBJ2-2
D gene: .
clone size: .
V gene: TRBV7-9

CDR3 protein: CSGSTSGRGNEQFF
CDR3 DNA: TGCAGCGGATCGACTAGCGGGAGGGGCAATGAGCAGTTCTTC
J gene: TRBJ2-1
D gene: TRBD2
clone size: .
V gene: TRBV29-1

CDR3 protein: CAWSGRQWLLGEQYF
CDR3 DNA: TGTGCCTGGAGTGGGCGACAGTGGCTATTGGGCGAGCAGTACTTC
J gene: TRBJ2-7
D gene: .
clone size: .
V gene: TRBV30

CDR3 protein: CASSPNAGGAYEQYF
CDR3 DNA: TGTGCCAGCTCACCAAATGCGGGAGGGGCCTACGAGCAGTACTTC
J gene: TRBJ2-7
D gene: TRBD2
clone size: few
V gene: TRBV18

CDR3 protein: CASSAMGLENTGELFF
CDR3 DNA: TGTGCCAGCAGCGCCATGGGCTTGGAGAACACCGGGGAGCTGTTTTTT
J gene: TRBJ2-2
D gene: .
clone size: .
V gene: TRBV9

CDR3 protein: CASSIRGTGANSPLHF
CDR3 DNA: TGTGCCAGTAGTATTAGAGGGACAGGGGCTAATTCACCCCTCCACTTT
J gene: TRBJ1-6
D gene: TRBD1
clone size: .
V gene: TRBV19

CDR3 protein: CASSSGTSGRHEQFF
CDR3 DNA: TGCGCCAGCAGCTCCGGGACTAGCGGGAGACATGAGCAGTTCTTC
J gene: TRBJ2-1
D gene: TRBD2
clone size: .
V gene: TRBV5-1

CDR3 protein: CASSPGSGKANNSPLHF
CDR3 DNA: TGTGCCAGCAGCCCAGGGTCAGGGAAGGCCAATAATTCACCCCTCCACTTT
J gene: TRBJ1-6
D gene: .
clone size: .
V gene: TRBV7-9

CDR3 protein: CASSLPLGAQSPLHF
CDR3 DNA: TGTGCCAGCAGTTTACCCCTCGGGGCCCAGTCACCCCTCCACTTT
J gene: TRBJ1-6
D gene: .
clone size: .
V gene: TRBV28

CDR3 protein: CASSFGGGTNYGYTF
CDR3 DNA: TGTGCCAGCAGCTTTGGTGGGGGAACTAACTATGGCTACACCTTC
J gene: TRBJ1-2
D gene: .
clone size: .
V gene: TRBV6-6

CDR3 protein: CASSSGMANVLTF
CDR3 DNA: TGTGCCAGCAGCTCAGGGATGGCCAACGTCCTGACTTTC
J gene: TRBJ2-6
D gene: .
clone size: .
V gene: TRBV11-2